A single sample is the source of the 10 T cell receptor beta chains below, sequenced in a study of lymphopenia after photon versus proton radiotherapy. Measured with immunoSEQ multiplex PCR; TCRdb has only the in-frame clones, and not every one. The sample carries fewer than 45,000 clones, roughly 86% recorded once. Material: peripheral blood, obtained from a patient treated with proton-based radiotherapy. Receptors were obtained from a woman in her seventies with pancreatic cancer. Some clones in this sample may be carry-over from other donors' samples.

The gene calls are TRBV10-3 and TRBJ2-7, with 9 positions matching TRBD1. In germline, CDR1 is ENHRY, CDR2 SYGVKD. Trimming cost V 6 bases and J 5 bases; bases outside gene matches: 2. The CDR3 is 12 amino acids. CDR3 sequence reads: CAISGTGNEQYF. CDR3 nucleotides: TGTGCCATCAGCGGGACAGGGAACGAGCAGTACTTC.

This chain's CDR3 is CSAGAGESGYTF. DNA for the CDR3: TGCAGCGCTGGGGCAGGGGAAAGTGGCTACACCTTC. The chain combines TRBV29-1 with TRBJ1-2; D is perhaps TRBD1 (6 bases). Germline CDR1 SQVTM, CDR2 ANQGSEA. The germline V and J ends were trimmed by 7 bases and 7 bases, with 16 bases remaining between them. This CDR3 comprises 12 residues.

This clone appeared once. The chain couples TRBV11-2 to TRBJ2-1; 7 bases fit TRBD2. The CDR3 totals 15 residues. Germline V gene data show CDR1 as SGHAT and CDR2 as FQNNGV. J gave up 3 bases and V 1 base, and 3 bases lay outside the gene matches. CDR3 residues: CASSLGTSNYNEQFF. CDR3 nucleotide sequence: TGTGCCAGCAGCTTAGGGACTAGTAACTACAATGAGCAGTTCTTC.

DNA for the CDR3: TGTGCCAGTAGGGACCCGGTAACAGACCTGTATAGCAATCAGCCCCAGCATTTT. This translates into CASRDPVTDLYSNQPQHF. The V and J genes are TRBV19 and TRBJ1-5; D gene unclear. CDR1 is LNHDA, CDR2 SQIVND, per germline (reference sequence). V was shortened by 6 bases and J by 0 bases, with 21 bases between the two germline ends. The CDR3 is 18 residues long. The full variable domain, completed using reference TRBV19 and TRBJ1-5, is DGGITQSPKYLFRKEGQNVTLSCEQNLNHDAMYWYRQDPGQGLRLIYYSQIVNDFQKGDIAEGYSVSREKKESFPLTVTSAQKNPTAFYLCASRDPVTDLYSNQPQHFGDGTRLSIL.

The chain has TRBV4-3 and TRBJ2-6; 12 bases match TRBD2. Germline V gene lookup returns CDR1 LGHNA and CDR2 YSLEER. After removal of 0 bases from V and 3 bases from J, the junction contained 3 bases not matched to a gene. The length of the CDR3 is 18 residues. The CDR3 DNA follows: TGCGCCAGCAGCCAAGATCTAGCGGGAGGGCTTGGGGCCAACGTCCTGACTTTC. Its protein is CASSQDLAGGLGANVLTF.

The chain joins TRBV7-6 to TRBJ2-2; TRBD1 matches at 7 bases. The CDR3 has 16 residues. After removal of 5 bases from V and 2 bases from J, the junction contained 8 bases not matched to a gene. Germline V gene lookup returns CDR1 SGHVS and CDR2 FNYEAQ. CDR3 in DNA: TGTGCCAGCAGCCTCGCAACAGGGGATAACACCGGGGAGCTGTTTTTT. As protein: CASSLATGDNTGELFF.

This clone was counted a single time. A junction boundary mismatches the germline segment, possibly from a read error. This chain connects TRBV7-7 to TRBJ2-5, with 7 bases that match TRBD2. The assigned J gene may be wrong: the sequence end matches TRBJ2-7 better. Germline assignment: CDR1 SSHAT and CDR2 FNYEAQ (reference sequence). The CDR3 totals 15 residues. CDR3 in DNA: TGTGCTAGCAGCTTGTCTAGCGGCGGAGACTACGAGCAGTACTTC. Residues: CASSLSSGGDYEQYF.

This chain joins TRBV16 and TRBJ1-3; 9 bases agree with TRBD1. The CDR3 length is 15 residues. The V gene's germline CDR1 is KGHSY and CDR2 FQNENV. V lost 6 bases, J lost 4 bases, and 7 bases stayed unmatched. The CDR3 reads CASRQNRGRGNTIYF. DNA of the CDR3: TGTGCCAGCAGACAGAACAGGGGGCGAGGAAACACCATATATTTT.

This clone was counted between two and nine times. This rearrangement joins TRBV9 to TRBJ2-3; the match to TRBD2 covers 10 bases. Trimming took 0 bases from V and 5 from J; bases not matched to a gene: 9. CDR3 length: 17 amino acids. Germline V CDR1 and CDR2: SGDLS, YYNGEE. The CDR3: CASSVDIPAGGIDTQYF. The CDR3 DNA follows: TGTGCCAGCAGCGTAGACATTCCAGCGGGAGGGATAGATACGCAGTATTTT.

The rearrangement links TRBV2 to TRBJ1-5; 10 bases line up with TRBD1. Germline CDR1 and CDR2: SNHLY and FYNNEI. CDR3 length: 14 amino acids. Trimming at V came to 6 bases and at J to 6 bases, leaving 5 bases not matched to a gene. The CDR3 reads CASRPGQGFQPQHF. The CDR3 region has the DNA TGTGCCAGCAGACCGGGACAGGGGTTTCAGCCCCAGCATTTT.